This T cell receptor beta chain was captured in a study of T cells after yellow fever vaccination. UMIs and a universal primer site were added when TCR cDNA was made by 5'RACE template switching. One entry per CDR3 protein, called by TCRdb with MiXCR from the 5' RACE reads. The table has about 30,000 distinct CDR3 sequences, 3.5% to 5% seen once. Germline loops: CDR1 LGHNA, CDR2 YSLEER. CDR3 length equals 18 residues. V shed 0 bases and J 2 bases; nucleotides not matched to a gene: 11. This clonotype has at least ten counts. Its matching antigen is unknown. Overall study findings and caveats: Post-booster repertoires contained most primary-vaccination clones again (about 95% CD4, around 88% CD8). Weaker overall was a secondary response that nonetheless peaked faster, on day 5 versus 15.

The receptor's source is a man in his thirties or forties who received the YFV17D yellow fever vaccine. The sample in question was CD8+ T cells sorted from PBMCs, obtained 5 days after the yellow fever booster vaccination. V usage is TRBV4-3 and J usage is TRBJ2-7; the match to TRBD1 covers 9 bases. The CDR3 region is CASSQEDYRDRVPYEQYF. DNA for the CDR3: TGCGCCAGCAGCCAAGAAGACTACCGGGACAGGGTGCCCTACGAGCAGTACTTC.